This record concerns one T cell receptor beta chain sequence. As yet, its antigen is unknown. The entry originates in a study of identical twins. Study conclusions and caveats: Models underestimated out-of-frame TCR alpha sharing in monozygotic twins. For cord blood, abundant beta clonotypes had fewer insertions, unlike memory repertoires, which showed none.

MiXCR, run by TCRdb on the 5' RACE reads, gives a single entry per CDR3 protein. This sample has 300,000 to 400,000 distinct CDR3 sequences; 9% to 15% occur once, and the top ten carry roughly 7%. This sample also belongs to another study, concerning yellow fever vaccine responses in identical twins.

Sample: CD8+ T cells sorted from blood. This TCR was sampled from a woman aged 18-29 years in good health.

This CDR3 is CASSLSSGRALGGELFF. The CDR3 DNA is TGTGCCAGCAGTTTGTCTAGCGGGAGGGCCCTCGGCGGGGAGCTGTTTTTT. This chain joins TRBV28 and TRBJ2-2, with 12 bases matching TRBD2. The V gene's germline CDR1 is MDHEN and CDR2 SYDVKM. This CDR3 has 17 amino acids. Unmatched junction bases numbered 9, after V lost 3 bases and J lost 7 bases.